This TCR beta chain was observed in a study of chemoradiotherapy in HPV16-positive cancers. Overall study context: Candidate HPV-specific clones and shared TCR motifs came from two HPV16-positive patients. General study findings and limits: Functional assays defining HPV-specific T cells used only a couple of HPV16-positive patients. Non-HPV-specific T cells did not expand in tumors during treatment, whereas candidate HPV-specific clones and E7-related motifs did. HPV-responsive T-cell expansion during chemoradiotherapy was linked to improved recurrence-free survival in HPV16-positive patients.

Profiling relied on immunoSEQ multiplex PCR, and the TCRdb table lists in-frame clones only, not all of them. The sample records thousands of clones, approximately 71% being singletons. This CDR3 comprises 11 residues. V was shortened by 4 bases and J by 10 bases, with 8 bases between the two germline ends. Germline lookup yields CDR1 LGHNA and CDR2 YNFKEQ. To note about this clone: Its antigen is not known.

The chain employs TRBV4-2 and TRBJ1-3; D gene ambiguous. This sequence originates from a human donor with HPV-associated anogenital cancer. The sample was gathered from a patient who underwent chemoradiotherapy. The CDR3 loop reads CASSPGDTIYF. CDR3 bases: TGTGCCAGCAGCCCAGGAGATACCATATATTTT.